This T cell receptor (beta chain) was captured by sequencing in a study of long-term antiretroviral therapy in people with HIV. The CDR3 covers 16 residues. V lost 1 base, J lost 6 bases, and 6 bases stayed unmatched. CDR1 and CDR2 from the germline V gene are LNHNV and YYDKDF (reference sequence). Running of the v3.0 immunoSEQ assay took place at survey level. The method was immunoSEQ multiplex PCR; TCRdb's version includes in-frame clones alone and lacks a portion of them. The sample has fewer than 35,000 clones, 60% to 85% seen once; the top ten hold roughly 7.1%. With regard to this clone: The antigen is not known.

Overall study findings and caveats: Repertoires in HIV (unlike those of controls) had narrower CDR3 length ranges.

The specimen comprised unsorted PBMCs, sampled 2 years after starting antiretroviral therapy. This chain links TRBV15 with TRBJ2-2, with 9 positions matching TRBD2. The TCR comes from a woman between 45 and 65 years old with HIV. CDR3 region: CATSRGGGGAPGELFF. The CDR3 region has the DNA TGTGCCACCAGCAGAGGAGGCGGGGGGGCCCCCGGGGAGCTGTTTTTT.